The clone carrying this T cell receptor (beta chain) has just one count. As yet, its antigen is unknown. The table came from immunoSEQ multiplex PCR; TCRdb's copy has only in-frame clones and leaves some out. This table has approximately 80,000 clones, approximately 92% appearing once. This entry is derived from a study of OX40 agonist ivuxolimab in advanced cancers. About the research overall: Prior checkpoint blockade (anti-PD-1, anti-PD-L1 or anti-CTLA-4) was permitted; around 37% had it. Findings of the study overall: Dosing at 0.1 to 3.0 mg/kg was accompanied by clonal expansion of CD4+ and CD8+ blood T cells by week 6. Relative to CD4+ cells, CD8+ T cells on average had more expanded clones.

The clonotype comes from an adult with an advanced solid tumor such as melanoma, head and neck, liver or kidney cancer. The input for sequencing was CD4+ or CD8+ T cells sorted from blood, taken in a trial of the OX40 agonist ivuxolimab.

For the CDR3, the DNA is TGTGCCAGCAGTACCGTGACCTGGACAGGGAACTATGGCTACACCTTC. Protein: CASSTVTWTGNYGYTF. This chain connects TRBV2 to TRBJ1-2, with TRBD1 matching over 8 bases. J was trimmed by 2 bases and V by 5 bases; bases with no gene match: 10. Germline CDR1 and CDR2: SNHLY and FYNNEI. There are 16 residues in the CDR3.